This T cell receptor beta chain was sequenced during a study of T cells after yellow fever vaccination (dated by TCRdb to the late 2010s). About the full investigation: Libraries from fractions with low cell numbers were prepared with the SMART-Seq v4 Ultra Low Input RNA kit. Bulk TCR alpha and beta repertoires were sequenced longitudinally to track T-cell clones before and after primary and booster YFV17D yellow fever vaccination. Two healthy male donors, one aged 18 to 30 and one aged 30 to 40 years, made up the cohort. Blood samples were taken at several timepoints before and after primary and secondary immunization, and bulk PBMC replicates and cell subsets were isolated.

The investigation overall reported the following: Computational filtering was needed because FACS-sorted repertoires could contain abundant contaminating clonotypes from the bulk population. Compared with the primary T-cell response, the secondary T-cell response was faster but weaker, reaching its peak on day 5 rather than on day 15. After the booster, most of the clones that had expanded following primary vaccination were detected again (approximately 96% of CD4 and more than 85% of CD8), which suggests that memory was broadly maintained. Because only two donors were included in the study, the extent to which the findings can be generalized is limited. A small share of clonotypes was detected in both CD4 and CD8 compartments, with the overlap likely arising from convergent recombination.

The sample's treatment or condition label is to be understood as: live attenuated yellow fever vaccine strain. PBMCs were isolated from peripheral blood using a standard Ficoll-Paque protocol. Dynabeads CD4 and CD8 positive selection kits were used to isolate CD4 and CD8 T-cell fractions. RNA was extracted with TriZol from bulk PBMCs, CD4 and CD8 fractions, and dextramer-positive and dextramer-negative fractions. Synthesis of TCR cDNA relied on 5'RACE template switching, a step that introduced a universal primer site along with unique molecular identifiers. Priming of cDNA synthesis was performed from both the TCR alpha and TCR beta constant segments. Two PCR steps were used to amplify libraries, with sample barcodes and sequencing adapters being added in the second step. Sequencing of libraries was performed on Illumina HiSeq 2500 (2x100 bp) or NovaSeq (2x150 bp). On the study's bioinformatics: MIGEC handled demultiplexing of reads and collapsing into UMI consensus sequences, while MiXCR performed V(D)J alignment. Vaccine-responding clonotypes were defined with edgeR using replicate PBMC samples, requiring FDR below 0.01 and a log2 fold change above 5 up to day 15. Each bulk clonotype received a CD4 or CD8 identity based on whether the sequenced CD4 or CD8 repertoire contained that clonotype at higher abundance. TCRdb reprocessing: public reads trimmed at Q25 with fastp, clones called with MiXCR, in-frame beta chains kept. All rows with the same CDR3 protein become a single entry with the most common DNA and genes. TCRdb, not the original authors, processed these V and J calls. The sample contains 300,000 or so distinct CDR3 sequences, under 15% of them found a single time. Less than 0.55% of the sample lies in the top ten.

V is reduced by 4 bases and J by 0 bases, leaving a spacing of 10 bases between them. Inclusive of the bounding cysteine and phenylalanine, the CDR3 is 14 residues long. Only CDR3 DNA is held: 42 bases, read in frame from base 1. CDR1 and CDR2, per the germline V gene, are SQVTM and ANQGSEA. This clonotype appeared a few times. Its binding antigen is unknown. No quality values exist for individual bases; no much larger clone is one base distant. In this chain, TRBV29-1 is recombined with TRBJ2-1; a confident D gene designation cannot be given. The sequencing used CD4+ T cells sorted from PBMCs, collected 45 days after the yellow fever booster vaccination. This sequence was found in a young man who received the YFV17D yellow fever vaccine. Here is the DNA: TGCAGCGTTGTTGCCCGGGTCTCCTACAATGAGCAGTTCTTC. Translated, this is CSVVARVSYNEQFF.